These 2 T cell receptor beta chains came from one sample sequenced in a study of shared clonotypes between healthy human individuals. In the naive CD8 group, cells lacked CD45RO and were positively selected for CCR7, so terminally differentiated effector memory CD45RA+ cells were left out. Repertoires were generated with immunoSEQ multiplex PCR, while TCRdb's copy carries only in-frame clones and drops some. The sample lists about 2.1 million clones; roughly 95% were seen once. The sample was naive CD8+ T cells from PBMCs. All receptors derive from a man aged 18 to 29 in good health. Some clones in this sample may be carry-over from other donors' samples.

The chain recombines TRBV27 with TRBJ2-6, with D possibly TRBD2 on 5 matching bases. The germline V gene encodes CDR1 MNHEY and CDR2 SMNVEV (reference sequence). Trimming took 4 bases from V and 4 from J, leaving 14 bases between them. The CDR3 has 16 residues. The CDR3 reads CASSSRSGLGANVLTF. CDR3 in DNA: TGTGCCAGCAGTTCCCGTTCGGGATTGGGGGCCAACGTCCTGACTTTC. The full variable domain, its missing parts supplied by reference TRBV27 and TRBJ2-6, is EAQVTQNPRYLITVTGKKLTVTCSQNMNHEYMSWYRQDPGLGLRQIYYSMNVEVTDKGDVPEGYKVSRKEKRNFPLILESPSPNQTSLYFCASSSRSGLGANVLTFGAGSRLTVL.

This chain uses TRBV7-9 with TRBJ2-1; tentatively, D is TRBD1 (6 bases). The germline V gene has CDR1 SEHNR and CDR2 FQNEAQ (reference sequence). V was clipped by 0 bases and J by 7 bases, with 16 bases between them. The CDR3 spans 16 residues. The CDR3 coding sequence is TGTGCCAGCAGCTTAGCGGGCAGGGCAGGGGTTAATGAGCAGTTCTTC. Translated: CASSLAGRAGVNEQFF.